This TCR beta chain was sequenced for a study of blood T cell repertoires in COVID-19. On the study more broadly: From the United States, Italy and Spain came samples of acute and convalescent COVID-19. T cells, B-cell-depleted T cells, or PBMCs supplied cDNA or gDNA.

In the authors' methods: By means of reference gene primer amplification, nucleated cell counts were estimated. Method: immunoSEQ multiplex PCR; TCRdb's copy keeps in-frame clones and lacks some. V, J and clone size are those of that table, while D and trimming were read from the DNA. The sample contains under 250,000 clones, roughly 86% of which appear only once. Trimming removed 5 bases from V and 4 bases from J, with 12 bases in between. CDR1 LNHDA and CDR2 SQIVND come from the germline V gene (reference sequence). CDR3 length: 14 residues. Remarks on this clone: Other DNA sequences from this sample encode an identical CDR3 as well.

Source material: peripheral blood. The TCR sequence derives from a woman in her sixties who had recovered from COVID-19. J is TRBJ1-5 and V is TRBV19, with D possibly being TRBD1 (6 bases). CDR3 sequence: CASSPTGGNQPQHF. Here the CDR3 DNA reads TGTGCCAGTAGTCCGACAGGTGGGAATCAGCCCCAGCATTTT.